These 27 T cell receptor beta chains were sequenced from one sample in a study of blood T cell repertoires in COVID-19. Profiling relied on immunoSEQ multiplex PCR, and the TCRdb table lists in-frame clones only, not all of them. The sample lists about 150,000 clones, just under 85% occurring once. Sequenced: peripheral blood. These receptor sequences come from a woman of 80 years or more with acute or convalescent COVID-19.

This clone came up once. V is TRBV6-5 and J is TRBJ1-2, with 10 bases fitting TRBD1. J gave up 1 base and V 0 bases, and 2 bases lay outside the gene matches. Germline V lookup: CDR1 MNHEY, CDR2 SVGAGI. The CDR3 is 16 amino acids. Here the CDR3 DNA reads TGTGCCAGCAGTTACTCGGGACAGGGGATTAACTATGGCTACACCTTC. It is translated as CASSYSGQGINYGYTF.

This rearrangement joins TRBV5-6 to TRBJ1-2, with D maybe TRBD1 (6 bases). The CDR3 consists of 12 residues. The germline V and J ends were trimmed by 4 bases and 14 bases, with 18 bases remaining between them. The V gene's germline CDR1 is SGHDT and CDR2 YYEEEE. The CDR3 coding sequence is TGTGCCAGCAGCGCAGACACAGGGAGGGAGACCTTC. Its protein is CASSADTGRETF.

The V and J genes are TRBV5-1 and TRBJ2-3, with 7 bases matching TRBD2. J gave up 4 bases and V 3 bases, and 8 bases lay outside the gene matches. The CDR3 length is 15 residues. Germline V CDR1 and CDR2: SGHRS, YFSETQ. CDR3 nucleotides: TGCGCCAGCAGCTCGTCGGGGGGTGAAGCAGATACGCAGTATTTT. Translated: CASSSSGGEADTQYF.

This chain connects TRBV20-1 to TRBJ1-2; the D is unclear. This CDR3 is built from 14 residues. V lost 3 bases and J lost 4, with 15 bases in between. CDR1 DFQATT and CDR2 SNEGSKA come from the germline V gene (reference sequence). The CDR3 DNA follows: TGCAGTGCTAGTCACAGCTATTTAGTCTATGGCTACACCTTC. Translating it yields CSASHSYLVYGYTF.

V and J are TRBV2 and TRBJ2-3; D ambiguous. V lost 6 bases and J 2 bases, leaving 9 bases between the germline ends. Germline V gene data show CDR1 as SNHLY and CDR2 as FYNNEI. This CDR3 contains 13 residues. The CDR3 is CASSPTVTDTQYF. The CDR3 nucleotides read TGTGCCAGCAGCCCAACAGTCACAGATACGCAGTATTTT.

V usage is TRBV5-1 and J usage is TRBJ1-2, with 12 bases matching TRBD1. CDR3 length: 15 amino acids. Germline CDR1 SGHRS, CDR2 YFSETQ. V dropped 0 bases and J dropped 8; count of bases not matched to a gene: 5. The CDR3 spells CASSLAGTGGEGYTF. CDR3 sequence (DNA): TGCGCCAGCAGCTTGGCCGGGACAGGGGGCGAGGGCTACACCTTC.

In the case of this clone: Within the sample, other DNA sequences also encode this same CDR3. V is TRBV9 and J is TRBJ1-2; TRBD1 agrees at 9 bases. CDR1 and CDR2 from the germline V gene are SGDLS and YYNGEE. CDR3 length: 17 amino acids. Trimming cost V 2 bases and J 4 bases; bases outside gene matches: 12. The CDR3 sequence: CASSVEDRGFLGYGYTF. The CDR3 bases are TGTGCCAGCAGCGTCGAGGACAGGGGCTTTTTGGGCTATGGCTACACCTTC.

The rearrangement joins TRBV6-5 to TRBJ2-7; 9 bases fit TRBD1. Looked up from germline, CDR1 is MNHEY and CDR2 is SVGAGI. V was clipped by 7 bases and J by 7 bases; unmatched bases: 8. The CDR3 covers 13 residues. Here the CDR3 reads CASNAQGALEQYF. CDR3 in DNA: TGTGCCAGCAACGCACAGGGGGCTCTTGAGCAGTACTTC.

Only one count was recorded for this clone. This rearrangement joins TRBV7-3 to TRBJ1-2; D gene ambiguous. The V gene lost 0 bases and the J gene lost 4 bases, with 12 bases spanning the gap. The CDR3 extends over 15 amino acids. In germline, CDR1 is SGHTA, CDR2 FQGTGA. CDR3 coding DNA: TGTGCCAGCAGCTTAACATCATCCGGGTTCTATGGCTACACCTTC. Protein sequence: CASSLTSSGFYGYTF.

V is TRBV11-2 and J is TRBJ2-1, with TRBD1 matching 7 bases. V lost 5 bases, J lost 5 bases, and 9 bases stayed unmatched. The germline V gene encodes CDR1 SGHAT and CDR2 FQNNGV. CDR3 length: 15 residues. This CDR3 reads CASSTQGVVDNEQFF. CDR3 nucleotide sequence: TGTGCCAGCAGCACTCAGGGGGTTGTGGACAATGAGCAGTTCTTC.

This chain joins TRBV7-3 and TRBJ1-1; no definite D call. V lost 5 bases to trimming and J lost 1 base, with 8 bases between them. The germline V gene encodes CDR1 SGHTA and CDR2 FQGTGA. This CDR3 contains 13 residues. CDR3 protein: CASSPRENTEAFF. The CDR3 coding sequence is TGTGCCAGCAGCCCGCGGGAGAACACTGAAGCTTTCTTT.

CDR3 amino acids: CASSLGRQGDGQPQHF. In nucleotides, the CDR3 is TGCGCCAGCAGCTTGGGAAGACAGGGAGACGGTCAGCCCCAGCATTTT. The chain is built from TRBV5-1 and TRBJ1-5; 7 bases agree with TRBD1. Germline V lookup: CDR1 SGHRS, CDR2 YFSETQ. This CDR3 is 16 amino acids long. J was trimmed by 6 bases and V by 0 bases; bases with no gene match: 9.

This clone came up once. This chain uses TRBV9 with TRBJ2-5, with 15 bases fitting TRBD2. Per the germline V gene, CDR1 is SGDLS and CDR2 is YYNGEE. V lost 2 bases, J lost 5 bases, and 1 base stayed unmatched. The CDR3 sequence is 15 residues long. In nucleotides, the CDR3 is TGTGCCAGCAGCGTCGGGACTAGCGGGGGGGAGACCCAGTACTTC. Translated: CASSVGTSGGETQYF.

V and J are TRBV25-1 and TRBJ1-1, with 7 bases aligning to TRBD1. The CDR3 has 13 amino acids. The ends lost 4 bases at V and 4 bases at J; junction bases unmatched: 3. Germline loops: CDR1 MGHDK, CDR2 SYGVNS. The CDR3 DNA reads TGTGCCAGCAGTGCGCAGGGGGGCACTGAAGCTTTCTTT. Residues: CASSAQGGTEAFF.

The genes are TRBV18 and TRBJ1-3; D not resolved. Trimming removed 3 bases from V and 4 bases from J, with 16 bases in between. Per the germline V gene, CDR1 is KGHSH and CDR2 is LQKENI. The CDR3 has 16 amino acids. CDR3 protein: CASSPRGPPSGNTIYF. In DNA, the CDR3 is TGTGCCAGCTCACCCCGGGGTCCCCCGTCGGGAAACACCATATATTTT.

This rearrangement joins TRBV5-1 to TRBJ2-3; TRBD2 agrees at 8 bases. V lost 0 bases, J lost 1 base, and 1 base stayed unmatched. This CDR3 is 15 amino acids long. Germline V CDR1 and CDR2: SGHRS, YFSETQ. The CDR3 loop reads CASSLATSGTDTQYF. CDR3 DNA sequence: TGCGCCAGCAGCTTGGCGACTAGCGGCACAGATACGCAGTATTTT.

V gene TRBV28 combines with J gene TRBJ1-4, with 9 bases identical to TRBD1. Germline V lookup: CDR1 MDHEN, CDR2 SYDVKM. The CDR3 consists of 14 residues. J gave up 5 bases and V 8 bases, and 6 bases lay outside the gene matches. CDR3 amino acids: CASCRGTGNEKLFF. The CDR3 region has the DNA TGTGCCAGCTGCCGGGGGACAGGGAATGAAAAACTGTTTTTT.

The rearrangement links TRBV4-2 to TRBJ2-3; D is possibly TRBD1 (6 bases). The CDR3 spans 17 residues. The V gene lost 1 base and the J gene lost 2 bases, with 16 bases spanning the gap. Per the germline V gene, CDR1 is LGHNA and CDR2 is YNFKEQ. Here the CDR3 reads CASSQGLGQTFTDTQYF. CDR3 sequence (DNA): TGTGCCAGCAGCCAAGGTTTAGGACAGACCTTCACAGATACGCAGTATTTT.

V gene TRBV2 combines with J gene TRBJ2-5; D is uncertain. The V end lost 2 bases, the J end lost 5 bases, and 3 bases lay between the germline ends. There are 11 residues in the CDR3. Germline CDR1 and CDR2: SNHLY and FYNNEI. As DNA, the CDR3 is TGTGCCAGCAGTGAACCGGAGACCCAGTACTTC. Its protein is CASSEPETQYF.

This sequence joins TRBV25-1 and TRBJ1-1; TRBD1 might be the D (5 bases). V shed 5 bases and J shed 3 bases, with 16 bases lying between them. Germline values: CDR1 MGHDK, CDR2 SYGVNS. This CDR3 spans 15 amino acids. In DNA form, the CDR3 reads TGTGCCAGCAGTCTCCCCGGGAGAGGGGACACTGAAGCTTTCTTT. Residues: CASSLPGRGDTEAFF.

The CDR3 sequence is CASSQREGRTYEQYF. CDR3 nucleotide sequence: TGCGCCAGCAGCCAAAGGGAGGGCAGAACCTACGAGCAGTACTTC. The gene calls are TRBV4-1 and TRBJ2-7; TRBD2 matches at 7 bases. The V segment lost 2 bases and the J segment 2 bases; nucleotides outside the gene matches: 6. The CDR3 covers 15 residues. The germline gives CDR1 MGHRA, CDR2 YSYEKL.

The count of this clone is one. The genes are TRBV10-3 and TRBJ1-1; D is unclear. CDR1 and CDR2 from the germline V gene are ENHRY and SYGVKD. The CDR3 contains 16 residues. The V gene lost 0 bases and the J gene lost 0 bases, with 11 bases spanning the gap. In nucleotides, the CDR3 is TGTGCCATCAGTGAGTCTGGCGGCAGCATGAACACTGAAGCTTTCTTT. Protein product: CAISESGGSMNTEAFF.

J is TRBJ1-5 and V is TRBV9; 7 nucleotides agree with TRBD1. V dropped 3 bases and J dropped 7; count of bases not matched to a gene: 10. CDR3 length: 15 residues. Per germline, CDR1 SGDLS and CDR2 YYNGEE. This chain's CDR3 is CASSAQGDSRQPQHF. The CDR3 coding sequence is TGTGCCAGCAGCGCCCAGGGGGACAGCCGACAGCCCCAGCATTTT.

The chain has TRBV29-1 and TRBJ2-2, with 7 nucleotides matching TRBD1. Trimming removed 7 bases from V and 1 base from J; junction bases left unmatched: 6. CDR3 size: 14 residues. Per the germline V gene, CDR1 is SQVTM and CDR2 is ANQGSEA. The CDR3 bases are TGCAGCGGCTCCGGACAGGTGAACACCGGGGAGCTGTTTTTT. This codes for CSGSGQVNTGELFF.

This clone showed up just once. V usage is TRBV27 and J usage is TRBJ2-7, with 10 bases that match TRBD1. This CDR3 has 14 residues. Trimming cost V 4 bases and J 4 bases; bases outside gene matches: 4. Germline CDR1 is MNHEY and CDR2 is SMNVEV (reference sequence). The CDR3 region has the DNA TGTGCCAGCAGTTACGGGACAGGGGATTACGAGCAGTACTTC. Protein: CASSYGTGDYEQYF.

V gene TRBV19 combines with J gene TRBJ1-2; 9 bases fit TRBD1. V dropped 6 bases and J dropped 6; count of bases not matched to a gene: 11. This CDR3 comprises 15 residues. Looked up from germline, CDR1 is LNHDA and CDR2 is SQIVND (reference sequence). The CDR3 DNA reads as TGTGCCAGTAGCATTACTATGACAGGGGGGAATGGCTACACCTTC. Translating it yields CASSITMTGGNGYTF.

The gene calls are TRBV30 and TRBJ1-2; 7 bases fit TRBD1. Per the germline V gene, CDR1 is GTSNPN and CDR2 is SVGIG (reference sequence). This CDR3 has 15 residues. J lost 6 bases, V lost 0 bases, and 10 bases had no gene match. The CDR3 here is CAWSVRSTGVNGYTF. DNA for the CDR3: TGTGCCTGGAGTGTACGAAGTACAGGGGTGAATGGCTACACCTTC.